The sequence of this TCR beta chain was determined in a study of a mutant IDH1 vaccine in newly diagnosed glioma. On this clone: As yet, its antigen is unknown.

The repertoire was sequenced with immunoSEQ multiplex PCR; TCRdb's copy has only in-frame clones and lacks some. The repertoire includes tens of thousands of clones, about 80% of them detected once, and about 6% sits in the top ten. The time point was: week 11, during vaccination. In the vaccine, a single dose held 300 ug of the mutant IDH1 20-mer peptide, along with topical imiquimod. The CDR3 sequence is 14 residues long. Per the germline V gene, CDR1 is SGHRS and CDR2 is YFSETQ. V dropped 5 bases and J dropped 5; count of bases not matched to a gene: 5. The TCR was taken from a man aged 45 to 65 with glioma. The starting material was PBMCs, obtained from a glioma patient whose treatment included an IDH1 peptide vaccine. The J gene is TRBJ2-5, the V gene TRBV5-1, with 11 bases lining up with TRBD2. The CDR3 reads CASSIAGGYETQYF. The CDR3 nucleotides read TGCGCCAGCAGTATAGCGGGAGGGTACGAGACCCAGTACTTC.